This entry features one TCR beta chain sequence. Its antigen is unknown. This sample was taken from a study of cytomegalovirus exposure and HLA in healthy donors. In the PCR, 60 Vbeta and 13 Jbeta primers were used. The data were produced by immunoSEQ multiplex PCR, yet TCRdb's version contains in-frame clones alone and is incomplete. The repertoire holds hundreds of thousands of clones, about 80% seen once, with about 2.5% in the top ten. General study results and limits: Associated with cytomegalovirus, according to the listing, were around 160 TCR beta chains.

Germline values: CDR1 SGHDT, CDR2 YYEEEE. Between the trimmed V and J ends, which lost 0 bases and 3 bases, there was a span of 12 bases. This CDR3 has 15 residues. What was sequenced was PBMCs. The sequence was obtained from a woman in her fifties or sixties in good health and CMV-seropositive. This chain joins TRBV5-6 and TRBJ1-2, with no clear D. The CDR3, as DNA: TGTGCCAGCAGCTTGGGGCAGTCCGTCTACTATGGCTACACCTTC. Residues: CASSLGQSVYYGYTF.